The sequence of this T cell receptor beta chain was determined in a study of shared clonotypes between healthy human individuals (dated by TCRdb to between 2020 and 2021). Looking at the study overall: Two women and three men aged 18 to 49 years were included in the cohort. Per donor, three plates each were used for CD4 naive and CD4 memory, two for CD8 naive, and one for CD8 memory. The study deeply sequenced blood TCR repertoires of five healthy adults to estimate repertoire size and the extent of clonotype sharing between individuals. To increase sequencing depth and limit assay-specific biases, TCR repertoire library preparation and sequencing were carried out by different laboratories using diverse techniques. Between about 0.9 and 8.9 billion PBMCs per donor were obtained by leukapheresis.

The investigation overall reported the following: Rarefaction of sorted-subset datasets indicated incomplete sequencing despite the large sequencing depth. Across a handful of donors, around 5% of naive CD4, roughly 3.5% of naive CD8, 2% to 2.5% of memory CD4, and under 0.45% of memory CD8 clonotypes were shared. Compared with non-shared clonotypes, the clonotypes found in all four sorted-subset donors had higher generation probabilities. Pairwise subsampling indicated that sequencing depth was expected to affect the degree of clonotype sharing among donors. The genetic and exposure-history diversity represented was limited by the small number of donors. Naive subsets generally had larger estimated clonotype richness than memory subsets did. Sampling was restricted to blood, and TCR repertoires in tissues likely differ from the TCR repertoires found in blood.

As regards this clone: This receptor's antigen is unknown. No per-base quality is available; no much larger clone lies one base away.

Healthy HIV-negative adults with no recently reported acute infections or vaccinations were included as donors. Every donor was a Caucasian adult residing in Nashville, Tennessee, USA. CD4+ T cells were enriched through magnetic negative selection, after which naive cells were positively selected on CD45RA and the remaining negative fraction served as the memory subset. Blood was collected by leukapheresis, and PBMCs were isolated by Ficoll-Histopaque density gradient centrifugation and then cryopreserved in liquid nitrogen vapor phase. Purity and quantity of every magnetically sorted T cell population were checked by analytical flow cytometry. Genomic DNA was isolated from every sorted fraction and measured by UV absorbance on a Nanodrop 2000c. The germline V gene gives CDR1 as SQVTM and CDR2 as ANQGSEA. The CDR3 sequence holds 14 residues, the cysteine and phenylalanine included. Only the CDR3 DNA is retained, 42 bases long and in frame from the first base.

Using the deep immunoSEQ assay, multiplex PCR amplified TCR CDR3 regions from genomic DNA. Extracted genomic DNA from each cell subset was distributed evenly across all wells of several immunoSEQ 96-well plates, and each plate was treated as a replicate. For sorted subsets, 200 to 250 ng of genomic DNA, equivalent to roughly 30,000 T cell genomes, went into each replicate PCR. The purified libraries were quantified using a Qubit 3.0 fluorometer, sized with a Bioanalyzer 2100, and then quantified again using the KAPA Library Quantification kit. Every immunoSEQ 96-well plate was sequenced on a separate single-read 150-cycle Illumina NextSeq 550 flow cell. As for how the authors treated the data: Because the immunoSEQ output held only junctional sequences and lacked quality scores, the filtering could not match the filtering applied to full-length reads. To assign V/J genes and CDR3, sequences were annotated using PyIR, a Python wrapper for IgBLAST v1.9, with IMGT germline references. Reads were filtered out if the reads had weak V/J assignments (E-value above 1e-6), no CDR3, stop codons, out-of-frame junctions, or ambiguous translated residues. V3J clonotypes were defined by identical inferred V gene, J gene, and CDR3 amino acid sequence. The percentage overlap between two repertoires was calculated by dividing the number of shared unique clonotypes by the size of the smaller repertoire. RTK rarefaction, the Chao1 estimator, and Recon v2.1 estimates of unobserved clonotypes were used to assess repertoire richness. For all TCRbeta clonotypes obtained by the gDNA method from a handful of donors, generation probabilities were computed with OLGA. TCRdb took over this immuneACCESS table, retaining in-frame rearrangements with V and J assigned. Such tables are incomplete; in checked studies, under half of the missing clones stem from an unresolved V gene, and the remainder is unexplained. The DNA gave D and trimming, while V, J and clone size come from that table. The sample has nearly 750,000 clones on record, roughly 72% of them singletons. The ten most abundant clones make up around 1.8% of the sample.

Recombination connected TRBV29-1 to TRBJ2-3, with an unclear D gene assignment. The sequence was collected from a woman aged 25 to 39 in good health. Sequencing was performed on memory CD4+ T cells sorted from blood. The cell subset or site tag for this specimen amounts to: CD45RA-negative fraction. The CDR3 reads CTAHLGVGTDTQYF. The DNA is as follows: TGCACCGCCCACCTTGGAGTGGGCACAGATACGCAGTATTTT.